This T cell receptor (beta chain) was documented in a study of blood T cell repertoires in COVID-19. Participant reports of clinical history set cohort assignment. Libraries were prepared by immunoSEQ multiplex PCR; TCRdb keeps only in-frame clonotypes and omits some of them. The table includes approximately 220,000 clones, 86% detected once. The CDR3 is 15 amino acids. J was trimmed by 5 bases and V by 4 bases; bases with no gene match: 7. Germline CDR1 and CDR2: SGDLS and YYNGEE. Sequenced: PBMCs or T cells enriched from blood (not recorded which). The TCR originated in a woman in her forties with acute COVID-19. The chain is built from TRBV9 and TRBJ1-1, with TRBD1 matching over 11 bases. The CDR3 loop reads CASSSGTGGRTEAFF. The CDR3 nucleotides are TGTGCCAGCAGCTCCGGGACAGGGGGTAGGACTGAAGCTTTCTTT.